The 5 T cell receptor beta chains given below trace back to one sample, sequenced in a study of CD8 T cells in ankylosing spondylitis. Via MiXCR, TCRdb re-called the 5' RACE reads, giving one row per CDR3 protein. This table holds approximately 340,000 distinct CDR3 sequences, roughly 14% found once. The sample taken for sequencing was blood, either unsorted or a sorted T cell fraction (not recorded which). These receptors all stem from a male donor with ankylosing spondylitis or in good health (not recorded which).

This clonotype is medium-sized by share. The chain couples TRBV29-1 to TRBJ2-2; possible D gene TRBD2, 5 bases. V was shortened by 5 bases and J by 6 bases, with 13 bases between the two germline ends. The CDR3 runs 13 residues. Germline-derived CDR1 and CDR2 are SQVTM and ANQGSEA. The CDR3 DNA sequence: TGCAGCGTTCGCGGGCCTCTGGCCGGGGAGCTGTTTTTT. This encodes CSVRGPLAGELFF.

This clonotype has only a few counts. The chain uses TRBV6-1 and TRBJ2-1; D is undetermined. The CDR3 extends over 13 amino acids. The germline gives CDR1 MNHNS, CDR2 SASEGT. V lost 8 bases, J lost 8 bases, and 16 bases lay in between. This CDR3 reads CASYRPWRDEQFF. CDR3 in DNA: TGTGCCAGCTACCGGCCCTGGCGAGATGAGCAGTTCTTC.

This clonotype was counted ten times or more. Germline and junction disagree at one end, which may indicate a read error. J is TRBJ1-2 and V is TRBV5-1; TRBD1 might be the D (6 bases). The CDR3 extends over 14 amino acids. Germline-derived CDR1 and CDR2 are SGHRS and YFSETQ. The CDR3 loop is CASSLERQARGYTF. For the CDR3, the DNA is TGCGCCAGCAGTTTGGAAAGACAGGCCAGAGGCTACACCTTC.

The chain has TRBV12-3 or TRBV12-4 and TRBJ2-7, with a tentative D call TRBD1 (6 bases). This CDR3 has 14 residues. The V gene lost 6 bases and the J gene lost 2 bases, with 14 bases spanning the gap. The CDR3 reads CASSPDSPTYEQYF. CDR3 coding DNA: TGTGCCAGCAGCCCGGACAGCCCCACCTACGAGCAGTACTTC.

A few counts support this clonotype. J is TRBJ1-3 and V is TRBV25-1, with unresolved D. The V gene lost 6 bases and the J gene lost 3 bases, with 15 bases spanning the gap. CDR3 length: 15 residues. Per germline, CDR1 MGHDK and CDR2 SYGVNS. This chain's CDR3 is CASSPVENGGNTIYF. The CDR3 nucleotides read TGTGCCAGCAGCCCGGTAGAGAATGGTGGAAACACCATATATTTT.